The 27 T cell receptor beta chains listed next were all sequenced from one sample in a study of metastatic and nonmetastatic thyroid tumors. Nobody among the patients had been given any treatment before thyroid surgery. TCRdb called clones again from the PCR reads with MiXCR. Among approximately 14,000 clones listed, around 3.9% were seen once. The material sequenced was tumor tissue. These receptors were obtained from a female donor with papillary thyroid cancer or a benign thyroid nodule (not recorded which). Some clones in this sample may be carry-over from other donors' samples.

CDR3 sequence: CAKGQGARRLFHF. The CDR3 nucleotides read TGTGCCAAAGGACAGGGGGCCCGACGTTTGTTCCACTTT. The rearrangement joins TRBV12-3 or TRBV12-4 to TRBJ1-6, with 11 bases identical to TRBD1. CDR3 length: 13 residues. Trimming cost V 10 bases and J 17 bases; bases outside gene matches: 13.

The CDR3 nucleotides are TGTGCCAGCAGTGAACCCGCCACAGGTGGGGAGCAGTACTTC. This translates into CASSEPATGGEQYF. V is TRBV6-1 and J is TRBJ2-7, with D possibly matching TRBD1 (5 bases). This CDR3 has 14 residues. Germline V gene sequence: CDR1 MNHNS, CDR2 SASEGT. Trimming removed 2 bases from V and 7 bases from J, with 15 bases in between.

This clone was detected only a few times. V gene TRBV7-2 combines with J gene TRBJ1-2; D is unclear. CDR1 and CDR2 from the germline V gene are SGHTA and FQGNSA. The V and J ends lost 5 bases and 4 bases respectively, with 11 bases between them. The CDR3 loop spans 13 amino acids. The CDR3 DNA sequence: TGTGCCAGCAGCCCCACAACTGGCTATGGCTACACCTTC. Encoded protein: CASSPTTGYGYTF.

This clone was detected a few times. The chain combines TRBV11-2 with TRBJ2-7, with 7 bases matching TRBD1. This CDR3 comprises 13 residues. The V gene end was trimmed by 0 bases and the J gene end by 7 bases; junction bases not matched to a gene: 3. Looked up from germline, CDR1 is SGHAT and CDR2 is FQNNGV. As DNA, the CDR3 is TGTGCCAGCAGCTTAGACAGGGGGTTGGAGCAGTACTTC. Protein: CASSLDRGLEQYF.

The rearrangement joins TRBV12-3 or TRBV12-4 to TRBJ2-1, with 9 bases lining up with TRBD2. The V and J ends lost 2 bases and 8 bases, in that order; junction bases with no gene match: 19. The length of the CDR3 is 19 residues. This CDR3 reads CASSLRGNNGSGRRDEQFF. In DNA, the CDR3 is TGTGCCAGCAGTTTACGGGGGAATAACGGCAGCGGGAGGCGCGATGAGCAGTTCTTC.

Here the CDR3 DNA reads TGTGCCAGCAGTCGGGACGGGGAGTATTCACCCCTCCACTTT. This translates into CASSRDGEYSPLHF. The chain links TRBV28 to TRBJ1-6; tentatively, D is TRBD1 (5 bases). This CDR3 contains 14 residues. V gave up 5 bases and J gave up 8 bases, with 13 bases separating them. In germline, CDR1 is MDHEN, CDR2 SYDVKM.

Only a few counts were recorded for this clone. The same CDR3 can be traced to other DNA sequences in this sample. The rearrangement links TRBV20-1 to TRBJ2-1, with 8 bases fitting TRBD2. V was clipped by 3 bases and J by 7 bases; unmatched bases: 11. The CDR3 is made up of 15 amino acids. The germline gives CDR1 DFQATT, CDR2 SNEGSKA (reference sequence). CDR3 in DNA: TGCAGTGCTAGGTCGGCGGGAGGCGGAAGGAATGAGCAGTTCTTC. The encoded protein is CSARSAGGGRNEQFF.

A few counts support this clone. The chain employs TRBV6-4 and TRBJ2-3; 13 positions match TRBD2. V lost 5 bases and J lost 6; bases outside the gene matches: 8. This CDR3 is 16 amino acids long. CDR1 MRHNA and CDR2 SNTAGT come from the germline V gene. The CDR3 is CASSYGLAGAYDTQYF. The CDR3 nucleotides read TGTGCCAGCAGTTACGGACTAGCGGGAGCTTACGATACGCAGTATTTT.

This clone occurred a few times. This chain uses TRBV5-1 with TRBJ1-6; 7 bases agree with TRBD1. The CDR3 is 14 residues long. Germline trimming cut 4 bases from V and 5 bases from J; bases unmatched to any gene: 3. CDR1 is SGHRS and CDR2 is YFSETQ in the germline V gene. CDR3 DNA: TGCGCCAGCAGCACCGGGACAGATAATTCACCCCTCCACTTT. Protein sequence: CASSTGTDNSPLHF.

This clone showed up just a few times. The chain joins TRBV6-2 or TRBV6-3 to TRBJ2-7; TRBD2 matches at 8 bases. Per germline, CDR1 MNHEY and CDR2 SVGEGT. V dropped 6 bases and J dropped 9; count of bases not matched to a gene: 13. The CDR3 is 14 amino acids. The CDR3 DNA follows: TGTGCCAGCAGAAATTCGGGGGGGGGTAAGGGGCAGTACTTC. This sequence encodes CASRNSGGGKGQYF.

The CDR3 region is CASSTGAFYEQYF. The CDR3 nucleotides are TGTGCCAGCAGTACAGGGGCCTTCTACGAGCAGTACTTC. The rearrangement joins TRBV28 to TRBJ2-7; TRBD1 aligns across 7 bases. CDR3 length: 13 residues. Germline values: CDR1 MDHEN, CDR2 SYDVKM. J gave up 3 bases and V 5 bases, and 4 bases lay outside the gene matches. Full variable domain (remainder filled in from reference TRBV28 and TRBJ2-7): DVKVTQSSRYLVKRTGEKVFLECVQDMDHENMFWYRQDPGLGLRLIYFSYDVKMKEKGDIPEGYSVSREKKERFSLILESASTNQTSMYLCASSTGAFYEQYFGPGTRLTVT.

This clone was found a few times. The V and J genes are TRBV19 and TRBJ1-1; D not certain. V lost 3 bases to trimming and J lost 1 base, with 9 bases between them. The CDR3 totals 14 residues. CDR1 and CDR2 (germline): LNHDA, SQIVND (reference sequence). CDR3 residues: CASSIRAGNTEAFF. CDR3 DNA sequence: TGTGCCAGTAGTATTAGGGCAGGGAACACTGAAGCTTTCTTT.

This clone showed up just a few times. CDR3 in DNA: TGCAGTGCTAGAGGTGGAACTAGTAATCAGCCCCAGCATTTT. It codes for CSARGGTSNQPQHF. The chain recombines TRBV20-1 with TRBJ1-5; D call uncertain. Trimming left V 1 base short and J 4 bases short, with 11 bases between. The CDR3 covers 14 residues. Per germline, CDR1 DFQATT and CDR2 SNEGSKA (reference sequence).

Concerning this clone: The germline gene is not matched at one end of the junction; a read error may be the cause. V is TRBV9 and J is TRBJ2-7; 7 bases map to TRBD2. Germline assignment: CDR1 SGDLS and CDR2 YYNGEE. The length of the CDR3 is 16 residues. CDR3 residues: CAISPGGGRESYEQYF. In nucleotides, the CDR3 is TGTGCCATCAGCCCCGGGGGTGGGCGGGAGTCCTACGAGCAGTACTTC.

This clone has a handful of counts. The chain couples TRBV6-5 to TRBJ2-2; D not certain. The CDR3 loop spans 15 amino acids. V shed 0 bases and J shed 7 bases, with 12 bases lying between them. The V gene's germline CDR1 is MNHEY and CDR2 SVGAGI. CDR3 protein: CASSYSTRLDGELFF. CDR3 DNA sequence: TGTGCCAGCAGTTACTCGACGAGGCTAGACGGGGAGCTGTTTTTT.

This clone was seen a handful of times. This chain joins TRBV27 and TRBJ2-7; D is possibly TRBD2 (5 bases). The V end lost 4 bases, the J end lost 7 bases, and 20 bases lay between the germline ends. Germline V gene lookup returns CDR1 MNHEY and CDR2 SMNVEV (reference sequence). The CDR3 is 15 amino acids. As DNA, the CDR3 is TGTGCCAGCAGTTCTGGAGGAAGCCCCTCTTCGGAGCAGTACTTC. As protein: CASSSGGSPSSEQYF.

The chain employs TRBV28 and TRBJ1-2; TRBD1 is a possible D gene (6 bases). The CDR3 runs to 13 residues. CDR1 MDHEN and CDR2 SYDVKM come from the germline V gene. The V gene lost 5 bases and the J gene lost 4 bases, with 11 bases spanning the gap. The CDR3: CASSPGTPYGYTF. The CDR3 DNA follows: TGTGCCAGCAGTCCCGGGACACCCTATGGCTACACCTTC.

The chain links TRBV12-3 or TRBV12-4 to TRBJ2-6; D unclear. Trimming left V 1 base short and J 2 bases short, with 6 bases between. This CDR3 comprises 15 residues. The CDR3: CASSLGSAGANVLTF. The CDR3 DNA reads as TGTGCCAGCAGTTTAGGTTCAGCTGGGGCCAACGTCCTGACTTTC.

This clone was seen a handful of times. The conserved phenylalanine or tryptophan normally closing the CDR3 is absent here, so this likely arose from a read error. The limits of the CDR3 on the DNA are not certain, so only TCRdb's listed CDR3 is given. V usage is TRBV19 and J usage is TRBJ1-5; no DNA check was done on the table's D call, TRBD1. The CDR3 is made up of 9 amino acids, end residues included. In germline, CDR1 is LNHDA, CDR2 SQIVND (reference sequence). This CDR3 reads CASSPHGQR.

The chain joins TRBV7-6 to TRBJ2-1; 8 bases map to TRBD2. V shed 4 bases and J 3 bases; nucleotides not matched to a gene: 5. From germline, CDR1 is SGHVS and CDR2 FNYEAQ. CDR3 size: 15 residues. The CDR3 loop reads CASSSLAGIYNEQFF. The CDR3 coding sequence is TGTGCCAGCAGCTCCTTAGCGGGGATCTACAATGAGCAGTTCTTC.

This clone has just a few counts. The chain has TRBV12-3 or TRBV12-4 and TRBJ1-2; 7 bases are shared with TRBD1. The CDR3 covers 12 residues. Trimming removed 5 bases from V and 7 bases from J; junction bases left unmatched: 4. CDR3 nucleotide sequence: TGTGCCAGCAGTCCGACAGGGTTTGGCTACACCTTC. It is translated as CASSPTGFGYTF.

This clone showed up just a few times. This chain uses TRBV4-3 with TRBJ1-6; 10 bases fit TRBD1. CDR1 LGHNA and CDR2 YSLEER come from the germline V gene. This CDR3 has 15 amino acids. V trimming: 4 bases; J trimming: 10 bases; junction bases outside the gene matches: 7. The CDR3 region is CASSRKGTGESPLHF. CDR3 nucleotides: TGCGCCAGCAGCCGGAAGGGGACAGGGGAATCACCCCTCCACTTT.

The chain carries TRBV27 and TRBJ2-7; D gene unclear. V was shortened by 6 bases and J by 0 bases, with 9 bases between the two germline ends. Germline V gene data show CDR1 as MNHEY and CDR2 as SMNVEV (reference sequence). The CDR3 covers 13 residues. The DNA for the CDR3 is TGTGCCAGCAGCCGTGGGCCCTCCTACGAGCAGTACTTC. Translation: CASSRGPSYEQYF.

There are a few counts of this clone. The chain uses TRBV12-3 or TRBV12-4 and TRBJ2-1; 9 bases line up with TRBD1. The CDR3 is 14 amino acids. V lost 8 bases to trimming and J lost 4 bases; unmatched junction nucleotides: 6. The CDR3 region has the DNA TGTGCCAGCTGCCGGGACAGGGTTTACAATGAGCAGTTCTTC. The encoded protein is CASCRDRVYNEQFF.

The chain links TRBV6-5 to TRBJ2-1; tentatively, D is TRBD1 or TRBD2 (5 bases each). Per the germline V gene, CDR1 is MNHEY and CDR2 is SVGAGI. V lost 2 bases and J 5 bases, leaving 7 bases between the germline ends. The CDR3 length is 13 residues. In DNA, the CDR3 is TGTGCCAGCAGTTACGGGACCAACAATGAGCAGTTCTTC. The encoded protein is CASSYGTNNEQFF.

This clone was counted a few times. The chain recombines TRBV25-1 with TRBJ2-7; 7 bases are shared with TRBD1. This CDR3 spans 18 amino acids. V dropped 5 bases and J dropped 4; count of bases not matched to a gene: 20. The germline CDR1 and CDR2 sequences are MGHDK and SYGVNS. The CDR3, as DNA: TGTGCCAGCAGTTCTCCTAGTCTAAGGACAGGAGGACCATACGAGCAGTACTTC. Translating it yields CASSSPSLRTGGPYEQYF.

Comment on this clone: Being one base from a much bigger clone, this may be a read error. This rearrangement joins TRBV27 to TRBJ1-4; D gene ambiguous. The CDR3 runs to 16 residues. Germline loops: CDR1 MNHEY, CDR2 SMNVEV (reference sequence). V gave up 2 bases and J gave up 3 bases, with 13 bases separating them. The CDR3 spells CASSLRPSASNEKLFF. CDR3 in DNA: TGTGCCAGCAGTTTAAGACCATCGGCCTCTAATGAAAAACTGTTTTTT.